The 26 T cell receptor beta chains in this list originate from one sample, sequenced in a study of T cells in Graves' hyperthyroidism and ophthalmopathy. RNA transcripts yielded amplified TCR beta CDR3 regions. The study used the HTBI primer set for a first-round RT-PCR of the TCR CDR3. TCRdb fed the multiplex PCR reads into MiXCR, producing one record per CDR3 protein. Of around 610,000 distinct CDR3 sequences in the sample, about 14% were seen once. Sequenced input: blood. These receptors came from a woman between 40 and 55 years old with Graves' ophthalmopathy.

There are many counts of this clonotype. The chain combines TRBV7-6 with TRBJ2-5, with 9 bases lining up with TRBD1. The CDR3 has 15 amino acids. The V and J ends lost 3 bases and 5 bases, in that order; junction bases with no gene match: 7. Germline CDR1 is SGHVS and CDR2 is FNYEAQ. The CDR3 DNA reads TGTGCCAGCAGCTTCCCGACAGGGGGACATGAGACCCAGTACTTC. It is translated as CASSFPTGGHETQYF.

This clonotype showed up just a few times. The V and J genes are TRBV18 and TRBJ1-6; D remains ambiguous. V lost 2 bases and J 4 bases, leaving 12 bases between the germline ends. CDR1 KGHSH and CDR2 LQKENI come from the germline V gene. The CDR3 length is 16 residues. CDR3 amino acids: CASSPLGGMYNSPLHF. CDR3 DNA sequence: TGTGCCAGCTCACCATTGGGAGGGATGTATAATTCACCCCTCCACTTT.

This clonotype was recorded many times. The chain links TRBV30 to TRBJ1-1; weak D call: TRBD1 (5 bases). This CDR3 region has 15 residues. The V end was cut by 0 bases, the J end by 6 bases, with 17 bases between. The germline V gene encodes CDR1 GTSNPN and CDR2 SVGIG (reference sequence). CDR3 in amino acids: CAWSVVTLRGAEAFF. The CDR3 DNA reads TGTGCCTGGAGTGTAGTCACTCTGAGAGGGGCTGAAGCTTTCTTT.

There are many counts of this clonotype. V gene TRBV7-8 combines with J gene TRBJ2-7, with D perhaps TRBD2 (5 bases). The CDR3 length is 16 residues. Trimming took off 4 bases at V and 0 bases at J, with 16 bases between the two ends. The germline CDR1 and CDR2 sequences are SGHVS and FQNEAQ. Here the CDR3 reads CASSSQTGMISYEQYF. CDR3 bases: TGTGCCAGCAGCTCCCAGACGGGGATGATCTCCTACGAGCAGTACTTC.

This clonotype has a handful of counts. This chain links TRBV19 with TRBJ2-5, with a tentative D call TRBD2 (6 bases). The CDR3 runs 13 residues. V lost 10 bases and J lost 0, with 12 bases in between. Per germline, CDR1 LNHDA and CDR2 SQIVND (reference sequence). The CDR3 reads CATGGGNQETQYF. CDR3 nucleotides: TGTGCCACCGGCGGAGGGAACCAAGAGACCCAGTACTTC.

This clonotype was detected many times. This chain links TRBV28 with TRBJ2-7, with 8 bases matching TRBD2. CDR3 length equals 16 residues. Per the germline V gene, CDR1 is MDHEN and CDR2 is SYDVKM. Losses at the gene ends were 3 bases for V and 0 bases for J; bases not matched to a gene: 7. The CDR3 loop is CASSFTLAELSYEQYF. Here the CDR3 DNA reads TGTGCCAGCAGTTTTACACTAGCGGAACTCTCCTACGAGCAGTACTTC.

This clonotype was seen more than once but under ten times. This chain connects TRBV11-3 to TRBJ2-6; a possible D gene is TRBD2 (6 bases). Germline V gene sequence: CDR1 SGHNT, CDR2 YENEEA. Trimming left V 4 bases short and J 2 bases short, with 9 bases between. The CDR3 spans 15 residues. Written as DNA, the CDR3 is TGTGCCAGCAGCTCCGGGGGAACTGGGGCCAACGTCCTGACTTTC. It translates to CASSSGGTGANVLTF.

This chain connects TRBV5-1 to TRBJ1-2, with 8 bases identical to TRBD1. The germline V gene has CDR1 SGHRS and CDR2 YFSETQ. The CDR3 consists of 14 residues. The ends lost 4 bases at V and 8 bases at J; junction bases unmatched: 10. CDR3 DNA sequence: TGCGCCAGCAGCCGAGCCGGGACAGGTCAAGGCTACACCTTC. Protein sequence: CASSRAGTGQGYTF.

This clonotype has ten or more counts. This chain uses TRBV28 with TRBJ2-7; the D gene could be TRBD1 or TRBD2 (5 bases each). This CDR3 is 16 amino acids long. V gave up 5 bases and J gave up 2 bases, with 19 bases separating them. The germline V gene encodes CDR1 MDHEN and CDR2 SYDVKM. The CDR3 here is CASSEAGTRGAYEQYF. Here the CDR3 DNA reads TGTGCCAGCAGTGAAGCCGGGACCAGAGGGGCCTACGAGCAGTACTTC.

This clonotype was recorded at least ten times. V and J are TRBV5-1 and TRBJ2-7, with D maybe TRBD1 (6 bases). Trimming stripped 2 bases from V and 0 bases from J, with 9 bases between. CDR1 is SGHRS, CDR2 YFSETQ, per germline. This CDR3 is 14 amino acids long. CDR3: CASSFGQLSYEQYF. CDR3 in DNA: TGCGCCAGCAGCTTTGGACAGCTCTCCTACGAGCAGTACTTC.

Many counts were recorded for this clonotype. This rearrangement joins TRBV6-1 to TRBJ2-1, with D unclear. Trimming removed 7 bases at V and 8 bases at J, with 18 bases between. Germline V lookup: CDR1 MNHNS, CDR2 SASEGT. This CDR3 region has 14 residues. The CDR3 DNA reads as TGTGCCAGCACCGAAGGGAACCCGTTCGATGAGCAGTTCTTC. The encoded protein is CASTEGNPFDEQFF.

The chain is built from TRBV29-1 and TRBJ2-2; maybe TRBD1 (5 bases). V dropped 4 bases and J dropped 7 bases, with 16 bases sitting between them. CDR1 is SQVTM, CDR2 ANQGSEA, per germline. The CDR3 sequence is 14 residues long. The CDR3 sequence is CSVVGGLTDGELFF. The CDR3 DNA reads TGCAGCGTTGTTGGCGGATTGACAGACGGGGAGCTGTTTTTT.

The chain recombines TRBV4-1 with TRBJ2-3; D tentatively fits TRBD1 or TRBD2 (5 bases each). The CDR3 is 16 amino acids. Germline CDR1 MGHRA, CDR2 YSYEKL. Trimming removed 0 bases from V and 3 bases from J, with 13 bases in between. Written as DNA, the CDR3 is TGCGCCAGCAGCCAAGATGTCGGGGCAGGTACAGATACGCAGTATTTT. This sequence encodes CASSQDVGAGTDTQYF.

This clonotype showed up many times. The chain uses TRBV20-1 and TRBJ2-7, with TRBD2 as a possible D gene (6 bases). The V end lost 1 base, the J end lost 8 bases, and 15 bases lay between the germline ends. Germline values: CDR1 DFQATT, CDR2 SNEGSKA (reference sequence). The CDR3 runs 13 residues. Here the CDR3 DNA reads TGCAGTGCTAGAGCCCAGATAAGCGGGCAGCAGTACTTC. Amino acid sequence: CSARAQISGQQYF.

This clonotype was seen many times. The V and J genes are TRBV28 and TRBJ2-2; 9 nucleotides line up with TRBD2. The junction had 6 bases not matched to a gene; V was cut back by 3 bases and J by 7 bases. The CDR3 spans 15 residues. Germline lookup yields CDR1 MDHEN and CDR2 SYDVKM. The DNA for the CDR3 is TGTGCCAGCAGTTTCCCAGCGGGAGGCGTCGGGGAGCTGTTTTTT. Translation: CASSFPAGGVGELFF.

This clonotype was counted many times. The chain recombines TRBV12-3 or TRBV12-4 with TRBJ1-1; D unresolved. This CDR3 has 16 amino acids. V dropped 6 bases and J dropped 0 bases, with 17 bases sitting between them. CDR3 protein: CASSPALRAMNTEAFF. The CDR3 coding sequence is TGTGCCAGCAGCCCAGCCCTAAGAGCTATGAACACTGAAGCTTTCTTT.

This clonotype was recorded many times. The chain employs TRBV5-1 and TRBJ2-4, with D uncertain. CDR3 length: 13 amino acids. V was trimmed by 3 bases and J by 9 bases, leaving 13 bases between them. Germline V lookup: CDR1 SGHRS, CDR2 YFSETQ. For the CDR3, the DNA is TGCGCCAGCAGCTCTACGGACCACAGCATTCAGTACTTC. This encodes CASSSTDHSIQYF.

This clonotype was seen repeatedly, ten times or more. The V gene is TRBV5-1, the J gene TRBJ2-2, with 8 nucleotides matching TRBD2. The germline CDR1 and CDR2 sequences are SGHRS and YFSETQ. With V trimmed by 2 bases and J by 6 bases, 3 bases remained unmatched. The length of the CDR3 is 14 residues. The CDR3 sequence is CASSLAGESGELFF. CDR3 nucleotides: TGCGCCAGCAGCTTAGCGGGAGAGTCCGGGGAGCTGTTTTTT.

The V call is TRBV6-5, the J call TRBJ1-1; D is undetermined. V lost 2 bases and J 0 bases, leaving 13 bases between the germline ends. This CDR3 has 16 residues. Germline V gene lookup returns CDR1 MNHEY and CDR2 SVGAGI. The CDR3 loop is CASSYGPYGVNTEAFF. The CDR3 DNA reads as TGTGCCAGCAGTTACGGCCCCTATGGGGTGAACACTGAAGCTTTCTTT.

The sample holds many counts of this clonotype. The chain employs TRBV11-3 and TRBJ2-7; D remains unclear. Deletions cut 2 bases from V and 0 bases from J, with 11 bases between. CDR1 and CDR2 from the germline V gene are SGHNT and YENEEA. This CDR3 comprises 15 residues. CDR3 bases: TGTGCCAGCAGCTTAAGACGGCAGAGCTCCTACGAGCAGTACTTC. This gives the protein CASSLRRQSSYEQYF.

Only a few counts were recorded for this clonotype. CDR3 loop: CASRPYKGIRRTSGANVLTF. CDR3 sequence (DNA): TGTGCCAGCAGGCCGTACAAGGGGATTCGAAGAACCTCTGGGGCCAACGTCCTGACTTTC. The V gene is TRBV28, the J gene TRBJ2-6; tentative D call: TRBD1 (5 bases). From germline, CDR1 is MDHEN and CDR2 SYDVKM. The V and J ends lost 6 bases and 0 bases respectively, with 24 bases between them. The length of the CDR3 is 20 residues.

This clonotype was seen many times. The V and J genes are TRBV6-2 or TRBV6-3 and TRBJ2-6; tentative D call: TRBD2 (6 bases). V lost 8 bases to trimming and J lost 0 bases, with 11 bases between them. This CDR3 spans 15 amino acids. Per the germline V gene, CDR1 is MNHEY and CDR2 is SVGEGT. The CDR3 DNA follows: TGTGCCAGCCTGGGAGGATACTCTGGGGCCAACGTCCTGACTTTC. Its protein is CASLGGYSGANVLTF.

This clonotype was detected a few times. CDR3 protein: CATSELNYGYTF. Here the CDR3 DNA reads TGTGCCACATCCGAACTTAACTATGGCTACACCTTC. This chain joins TRBV28 and TRBJ1-2; D uncertain. CDR3 size: 12 residues. V was shortened by 10 bases and J by 1 base, with 10 bases between the two germline ends. The germline CDR1 and CDR2 sequences are MDHEN and SYDVKM.

This clonotype was seen ten or more times. The rearrangement joins TRBV20-1 to TRBJ2-7, with 7 nucleotides matching TRBD1. Germline CDR1 is DFQATT and CDR2 is SNEGSKA (reference sequence). CDR3 length equals 13 residues. Trimming at V came to 5 bases and at J to 4 bases, leaving 8 bases not matched to a gene. The CDR3 spells CSAQTRGPYEQYF. In nucleotides, the CDR3 is TGCAGTGCTCAAACTAGGGGGCCTTACGAGCAGTACTTC.

Many counts were recorded for this clonotype. The chain carries TRBV6-5 and TRBJ1-1, with 10 bases that match TRBD1. With 6 bases clipped from V and 3 bases from J, the junction kept 4 bases outside the gene matches. The CDR3 is 14 residues long. Germline values: CDR1 MNHEY, CDR2 SVGAGI. DNA of the CDR3: TGTGCCAGCAGGTACGGGACAGGGGACACTGAAGCTTTCTTT. It yields the protein CASRYGTGDTEAFF.

The V gene is TRBV11-2, the J gene TRBJ1-5; D gene uncertain. This CDR3 region has 16 residues. In germline, CDR1 is SGHAT, CDR2 FQNNGV. V was shortened by 0 bases and J by 4 bases, with 13 bases between the two germline ends. The CDR3 here is CASSLDQIGRNQPQHF. The CDR3 nucleotides are TGTGCCAGCAGCTTAGATCAAATTGGTCGGAATCAGCCCCAGCATTTT. The full variable domain, its missing parts supplied by reference TRBV11-2 and TRBJ1-5, is EAGVAQSPRYKIIEKRQSVAFWCNPISGHATLYWYQQILGQGPKLLIQFQNNGVVDDSQLPKDRFSAERLKGVDSTLKIQPAKLEDSAVYLCASSLDQIGRNQPQHFGDGTRLSIL.